Listed below are T cell receptor beta chains from one sample, sequenced in a study of cytomegalovirus exposure and HLA in healthy donors. Profiled with immunoSEQ multiplex PCR; TCRdb holds only in-frame clones, not every one. The sample includes around 140,000 clones, over 80% of them seen just once. The sample comprised PBMCs. The receptors here all came from a man aged 40-49 years in good health and CMV-seronegative. CDR3s leave out the opening cysteine and the closing phenylalanine or tryptophan.

V | CDR3
TRBV7-2 | ASRQRGGVCGYT
TRBV27 | ASSYRGSIYEQY
TRBV7-2 | ASSNNRVEQY
TRBV7-8 | ASSKAQGTGELF
TRBV28 | ASSTLTGEYNQPQH
TRBV6-5 | ASRGQASSYEQY
TRBV5-4 | ASSLATTDYTEAF
TRBV7-9 | ASSLGTSGGPNEQF
TRBV28 | ASTLDRRNEKLF
TRBV11-3 | ASSLGGISTDTQY
TRBV2 | ASSEQGRLTNEQF
TRBV7-9 | ASSIQGYEQY
TRBV7-9 | ASNTDRVLGDEQF
TRBV7-4 | ASSPGEDTQY
TRBV13 | ASSLGSGRALEQF
TRBV30 | AWSEAGAPGELF
TRBV2 | ASSADSPSGANVLT
TRBV7-6 | ASSLDPSSGLAGISGTDTQY
TRBV7-3 | ASSFRRHNSPLH
TRBV2 | ASSDRVNEQF
TRBV19 | ASSILGLAVSGGANVLT
TRBV28 | ASSHRTGALPGLYNEQF
TRBV4-3 | ASSQETREPRGYT
TRBV5-1 | ASSLGGGNNEQY
TRBV7-3 | ASSLSQGTGELF
TRBV7-8 | ASSLRGNTNEKLF
TRBV27 | ASSFMSNQPQH
TRBV28 | ASSWDGTAQHGYT
TRBV4-1 | ASSASGLPYEQY
TRBV19 | ASSIGQGAGNSPLH
TRBV11-2 | ASSRTGLAASYNEQF
TRBV7-8 | ASSLRTGVGNEQF
TRBV2 | ASRGTGGGSPLH
TRBV10-2 | ASSEAGRDTEAF
TRBV19 | ASSPLVGAGNEQY
TRBV7-3 | ASSYSGGSSYEQY
TRBV29-1 | SVEPARSGYKDTQY
TRBV2 | ASRGAGGRFYNEQF
TRBV7-2 | ASSYGLAEYEQY
TRBV2 | ASILVSYGYT
TRBV5-6 | ASSLVGGELLMAF
TRBV6-5 | AIRPEAGQETQY
TRBV9 | ASSVDQDPLATQY
TRBV27 | ASRPPPRTGVETQY
TRBV5-6 | ASSFGRTDTQY
TRBV11-3 | ASSPRQGTEAF
TRBV25-1 | ASSGWDSGYEQY
TRBV7-2 | ASSFSGYEQY
TRBV10-2 | ASSRTSFADTQY
TRBV2 | ASSGGPYNEQF
TRBV6-1 | ASSDVLGNQPQH
TRBV5-5 | ASSLVVFSGDYGYT
TRBV10-3 | AAEGVGTEAF
TRBV7-7 | ASSLSGQDEQF